Reported below is one T cell receptor (beta chain). What it binds is not known. Germline CDR1 is SQVTM and CDR2 is ANQGSEA. V lost 6 bases, J lost 4 bases, and 13 bases lay in between. The CDR3 has 12 amino acids. Quantitative 5'-RACE with molecular barcodes produced the TCR beta libraries. TCRdb called the 5' RACE reads again in MiXCR, with one record for every CDR3 protein. The table lists 210,000 or so distinct CDR3 sequences, roughly 24% of them singletons. This sample is drawn from a study of CD8 T cells in ankylosing spondylitis. Study results and caveats: Existing reports had already noted some motif variants in reactive arthritis synovial fluid and blood. Matched ankylosing spondylitis synovial fluid reportedly contained a significantly enriched population of disease-linked clones.

Sequencing was done on a sample of blood, either unsorted or a sorted T cell fraction (not recorded which). This receptor was obtained from a male donor with ankylosing spondylitis or in good health (not recorded which). The chain is built from TRBV29-1 and TRBJ2-7, with D possibly TRBD1 on 6 matching bases. The CDR3 reads CSVVDRLYEQYF. The DNA of the CDR3 is TGCAGCGTAGTTGACAGGCTATACGAGCAGTACTTC.